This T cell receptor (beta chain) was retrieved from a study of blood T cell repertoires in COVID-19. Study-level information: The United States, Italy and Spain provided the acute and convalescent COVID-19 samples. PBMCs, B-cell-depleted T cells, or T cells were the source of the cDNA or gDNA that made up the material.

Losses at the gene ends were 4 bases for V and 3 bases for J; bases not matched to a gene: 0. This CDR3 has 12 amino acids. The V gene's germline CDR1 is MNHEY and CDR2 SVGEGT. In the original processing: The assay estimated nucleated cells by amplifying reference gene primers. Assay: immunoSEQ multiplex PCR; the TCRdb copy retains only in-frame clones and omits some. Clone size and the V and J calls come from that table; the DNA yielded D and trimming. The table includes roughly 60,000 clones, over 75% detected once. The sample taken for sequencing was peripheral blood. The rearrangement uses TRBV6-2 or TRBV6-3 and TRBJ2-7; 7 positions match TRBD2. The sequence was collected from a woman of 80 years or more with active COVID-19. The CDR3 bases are TGTGCCAGCAGTTGGACTAGCTACGAGCAGTACTTC. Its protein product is CASSWTSYEQYF.